These 30 T cell receptor beta chains share one sample of origin, sequenced in a study of blood T cell repertoires in COVID-19. Data came from immunoSEQ multiplex PCR; TCRdb stores just in-frame clones and leaves some out. The sample holds about 76,000 clones, 90% to 95% seen once. Input material: peripheral blood. All receptors come from a human donor in a cohort sampled during active COVID-19.

This chain joins TRBV4-2 and TRBJ1-2; no definite D call. The CDR3 is made up of 15 amino acids. Trimming shortened V by 5 bases and J by 2 bases, and 15 bases separated the two germline ends. The germline V gene has CDR1 LGHNA and CDR2 YNFKEQ. The CDR3 DNA sequence: TGTGCCAGCAGCTCACTCACCCAAGAGAACTATGGCTACACCTTC. Its translation: CASSSLTQENYGYTF.

CDR3 residues: CASSYSIRGRSNQPQHF. As DNA, the CDR3 is TGTGCCAGCAGTTACTCTATCCGGGGGAGAAGCAATCAGCCCCAGCATTTT. The rearrangement links TRBV6-2 or TRBV6-3 to TRBJ1-5, with a weak D call TRBD1 (5 bases). V lost 0 bases, J lost 1 base, and 13 bases lay in between. CDR1 is MNHEY and CDR2 is SVGEGT in the germline V gene. CDR3 length: 17 amino acids.

The chain combines TRBV6-2 or TRBV6-3 with TRBJ2-2, with 7 bases aligning to TRBD2. V lost 0 bases, J lost 4 bases, and 2 bases stayed unmatched. Germline V gives CDR1 MNHEY, CDR2 SVGEGT. This CDR3 spans 15 amino acids. The DNA for the CDR3 is TGTGCCAGCAGTTACTCGCCGGGGGGCACCGGGGAGCTGTTTTTT. It codes for CASSYSPGGTGELFF.

The CDR3 bases are TGTGCCAGCAGCCGGGGGACGGAGCCTTACACAGATACGCAGTATTTT. Its translation: CASSRGTEPYTDTQYF. This chain uses TRBV5-8 with TRBJ2-3; possibly TRBD2 for D (6 bases). With 4 bases removed from V and 2 bases from J, the gap between germline ends came to 17 bases. The CDR3 runs to 16 residues. Germline values: CDR1 SGHTS, CDR2 YDEGEE.

This clone was detected once. CDR3 sequence: CAWSRAGGVGNQPQHF. In nucleotides, the CDR3 is TGTGCCTGGAGTAGAGCAGGGGGCGTAGGCAATCAGCCCCAGCATTTT. The J gene is TRBJ1-5, the V gene TRBV30, with 8 bases fitting TRBD1. This CDR3 region has 16 residues. CDR1 is GTSNPN and CDR2 is SVGIG in the germline V gene (reference sequence). V was clipped by 2 bases and J by 2 bases; unmatched bases: 8. The variable domain in full, completed from reference TRBV30 and TRBJ1-5, reads SQTIHQWPATLVQPVGSPLSLECTVEGTSNPNLYWYRQAAGRGLQLLFYSVGIGQISSEVPQNLSASRPQDRQFILSSKKLLLSDSGFYLCAWSRAGGVGNQPQHFGDGTRLSIL.

This clone appeared a single time. This rearrangement joins TRBV11-2 to TRBJ1-3, with D perhaps TRBD1 (6 bases). From germline, CDR1 is SGHAT and CDR2 FQNNGV. The germline V and J ends were trimmed by 2 bases and 2 bases, with 22 bases remaining between them. The length of the CDR3 is 19 residues. As DNA, the CDR3 is TGTGCCAGCAGCTTATTCGAGACCAGGTCCAGGGGTCCTGGAAACACCATATATTTT. Translation: CASSLFETRSRGPGNTIYF.

The CDR3 coding sequence is TGTGCCAGCAGCTTAGACGCGGACAGGGGACCTGGAAACACCATATATTTT. Translating gives CASSLDADRGPGNTIYF. This chain links TRBV7-2 with TRBJ1-3; 9 positions match TRBD1. CDR1 is SGHTA, CDR2 FQGNSA, per germline. This CDR3 is built from 17 residues. Trimming removed 1 base from V and 2 bases from J; junction bases left unmatched: 6.

This chain links TRBV4-3 with TRBJ2-7; D is ambiguous. Trimming pared 0 bases from V and 3 bases from J, leaving 15 bases between. This CDR3 is 16 amino acids long. Germline lookup yields CDR1 LGHNA and CDR2 YSLEER. CDR3 coding DNA: TGCGCCAGCAGCCAAGATGGCCAAGCACAGTTCTACGAGCAGTACTTC. Translation: CASSQDGQAQFYEQYF.

This sequence joins TRBV19 and TRBJ2-5; D remains ambiguous. Germline assignment: CDR1 LNHDA and CDR2 SQIVND (reference sequence). The CDR3 is 13 amino acids. V was pared by 5 bases and J by 4 bases, with 11 bases between. The CDR3 DNA reads TGTGCCAGTAGTGTGGTTGGAGCAGAGACCCAGTACTTC. Translating it yields CASSVVGAETQYF. Full variable domain (missing parts from reference TRBV19 and TRBJ2-5): DGGITQSPKYLFRKEGQNVTLSCEQNLNHDAMYWYRQDPGQGLRLIYYSQIVNDFQKGDIAEGYSVSREKKESFPLTVTSAQKNPTAFYLCASSVVGAETQYFGPGTRLLVL.

V usage is TRBV30 and J usage is TRBJ2-5, with D possibly being TRBD1 (5 bases). Germline loops: CDR1 GTSNPN, CDR2 SVGIG (reference sequence). There are 15 residues in the CDR3. V lost 0 bases, J lost 4 bases, and 15 bases lay in between. The chain's CDR3 is CAWSVQGAPSETQYF. In DNA form, the CDR3 reads TGTGCCTGGAGTGTACAAGGGGCGCCTTCAGAGACCCAGTACTTC.

The V and J genes are TRBV6-5 and TRBJ1-2, with a tentative D call TRBD1 (6 bases). Germline CDR1 and CDR2: MNHEY and SVGAGI. The CDR3 sequence is 14 residues long. Trimming left V 6 bases short and J 1 base short, with 12 bases between. The CDR3 region has the DNA TGTGCCAGCAGCCCGGACAGTTTTAACTATGGCTACACCTTC. As protein: CASSPDSFNYGYTF.

The chain combines TRBV18 with TRBJ2-4, with 12 bases that match TRBD2. This CDR3 comprises 15 residues. Germline-derived CDR1 and CDR2 are KGHSH and LQKENI. Losses at the gene ends were 3 bases for V and 5 bases for J; bases not matched to a gene: 2. The CDR3 coding sequence is TGTGCCAGCTCACCGAGACTAGCGGGGGAAAACATTCAGTACTTC. Protein sequence: CASSPRLAGENIQYF.

The V call is TRBV7-2, the J call TRBJ2-3; 12 nucleotides match TRBD2. Per germline, CDR1 SGHTA and CDR2 FQGNSA. V lost 1 base to trimming and J lost 3 bases; unmatched junction nucleotides: 8. This CDR3 has 18 amino acids. The CDR3 bases are TGTGCCAGCAGCTTAGATGTGCTAGCGGGGGGGCCGACAGATACGCAGTATTTT. Protein sequence: CASSLDVLAGGPTDTQYF. Together with reference TRBV7-2 and TRBJ2-3, the CDR3 gives the full variable domain: GAGVSQSPSNKVTEKGKDVELRCDPISGHTALYWYRQSLGQGLEFLIYFQGNSAPDKSGLPSDRFSAERTGGSVSTLTIQRTQQEDSAVYLCASSLDVLAGGPTDTQYFGPGTRLTVL.

This chain uses TRBV6-5 with TRBJ2-7, with 11 bases matching TRBD1. This CDR3 has 15 amino acids. Germline CDR1 reads MNHEY; CDR2 reads SVGAGI. The V and J ends lost 4 bases and 4 bases, in that order; junction bases with no gene match: 6. This chain's CDR3 is CASSSRTGGRYEQYF. Here the CDR3 DNA reads TGTGCCAGCAGTTCCCGGACAGGGGGCAGATACGAGCAGTACTTC.

V usage is TRBV5-4 and J usage is TRBJ2-5; 11 bases map to TRBD2. This CDR3 is 15 amino acids long. Trimming cost V 0 bases and J 4 bases; bases outside gene matches: 2. Germline V gene lookup returns CDR1 SGHNT and CDR2 YYREEE (reference sequence). The CDR3, as DNA: TGTGCCAGCAGCTTGGTAGCGGGGGGGAGAGAGACCCAGTACTTC. Translating gives CASSLVAGGRETQYF.

The rearrangement uses TRBV9 and TRBJ1-6; D is ambiguous. CDR3 size: 15 residues. The V gene lost 0 bases and the J gene lost 7 bases, with 11 bases spanning the gap. Per the germline V gene, CDR1 is SGDLS and CDR2 is YYNGEE. CDR3 coding DNA: TGTGCCAGCAGCGTAGGTGAGCTTCCAAATTCACCCCTCCACTTT. This translates into CASSVGELPNSPLHF.

The chain uses TRBV7-2 and TRBJ2-1; the match to TRBD2 covers 8 bases. With 1 base clipped from V and 4 bases from J, the junction kept 9 bases outside the gene matches. Germline V gene lookup returns CDR1 SGHTA and CDR2 FQGNSA. The CDR3 is 17 amino acids. CDR3 protein: CASSLVGTRSGYNEQFF. The CDR3 DNA sequence: TGTGCCAGCAGCTTAGTGGGGACTAGAAGCGGGTACAATGAGCAGTTCTTC.

This clone was counted a single time. This chain uses TRBV6-6 with TRBJ1-3, with 8 bases aligning to TRBD1. This CDR3 is 14 amino acids long. The germline CDR1 and CDR2 sequences are MNHNY and SVGAGI (reference sequence). V lost 5 bases, J lost 4 bases, and 4 bases stayed unmatched. CDR3 nucleotides: TGTGCCAGCAGTACCGGGGACAGGGGAAACACCATATATTTT. As protein: CASSTGDRGNTIYF.

The chain recombines TRBV7-3 with TRBJ2-3, with D possibly being TRBD2 (7 bases). The CDR3 loop spans 15 amino acids. Per germline, CDR1 SGHTA and CDR2 FQGTGA. Trimming removed 2 bases from V and 1 base from J, with 10 bases in between. CDR3 coding DNA: TGTGCCAGCAGCTTAGCGGGGGCTGGCACAGATACGCAGTATTTT. It encodes CASSLAGAGTDTQYF.

V usage is TRBV4-2 and J usage is TRBJ2-2, with TRBD1 matching over 7 bases. Germline loops: CDR1 LGHNA, CDR2 YNFKEQ. The V gene end was trimmed by 2 bases and the J gene end by 2 bases; junction bases not matched to a gene: 5. The CDR3 is made up of 16 amino acids. The chain's CDR3 is CASSQRDRSNTGELFF. CDR3 sequence (DNA): TGTGCCAGCAGCCAACGGGACAGATCCAACACCGGGGAGCTGTTTTTT.

The V gene is TRBV13, the J gene TRBJ1-6; D is possibly TRBD1 (6 bases). V gave up 4 bases and J gave up 8 bases, with 18 bases separating them. From germline, CDR1 is PRHDT and CDR2 FYEKMQ (reference sequence). CDR3 length: 16 amino acids. CDR3: CASSSGGGRVDSPLHF. The CDR3, as DNA: TGTGCCAGCAGCTCCGGGGGGGGGCGCGTAGATTCACCCCTCCACTTT. The full variable domain, in which reference TRBV13 and TRBJ1-6 provide the parts outside the CDR3, is AAGVIQSPRHLIKEKRETATLKCYPIPRHDTVYWYQQGPGQDPQFLISFYEKMQSDKGSIPDRFSAQQFSDYHSELNMSSLELGDSALYFCASSSGGGRVDSPLHFGNGTRLTVT.

The chain is built from TRBV7-2 and TRBJ1-2; TRBD1 aligns across 7 bases. CDR1 and CDR2 (germline): SGHTA, FQGNSA. The CDR3 has 14 amino acids. V lost 5 bases and J lost 5; bases outside the gene matches: 8. The CDR3 here is CASSGGQSRYGYTF. CDR3 nucleotide sequence: TGTGCCAGCAGCGGGGGACAGTCCCGTTATGGCTACACCTTC. Full variable domain (missing parts from reference TRBV7-2 and TRBJ1-2): GAGVSQSPSNKVTEKGKDVELRCDPISGHTALYWYRQSLGQGLEFLIYFQGNSAPDKSGLPSDRFSAERTGGSVSTLTIQRTQQEDSAVYLCASSGGQSRYGYTFGSGTRLTVV.

The V gene is TRBV5-4, the J gene TRBJ2-5, with D possibly being TRBD2 (7 bases). The germline gives CDR1 SGHNT, CDR2 YYREEE (reference sequence). The length of the CDR3 is 14 residues. V lost 4 bases, J lost 2 bases, and 12 bases lay in between. The CDR3, as DNA: TGTGCCAGCAGCGGGAGGGGGAGTCAAGAGACCCAGTACTTC. Residues: CASSGRGSQETQYF. The whole variable domain, remainder taken from reference TRBV5-4 and TRBJ2-5, is ETGVTQSPTHLIKTRGQQVTLRCSSQSGHNTVSWYQQALGQGPQFIFQYYREEENGRGNFPPRFSGLQFPNYSSELNVNALELDDSALYLCASSGRGSQETQYFGPGTRLLVL.

This chain connects TRBV7-2 to TRBJ1-2; 8 bases are shared with TRBD1. The V segment lost 5 bases and the J segment 4 bases; nucleotides outside the gene matches: 9. Per germline, CDR1 SGHTA and CDR2 FQGNSA. This CDR3 region has 15 residues. The CDR3 loop is CASSPVQGVGYGYTF. CDR3 in DNA: TGTGCCAGCAGCCCGGTACAGGGGGTGGGCTATGGCTACACCTTC.

This clone was counted once. V and J are TRBV24-1 and TRBJ2-3, with 8 bases matching TRBD1. V shed 4 bases and J 1 base; nucleotides not matched to a gene: 6. In germline, CDR1 is KGHDR, CDR2 SFDVKD. This CDR3 contains 16 residues. The chain's CDR3 is CATSDPPGQGTDTQYF. In nucleotides, the CDR3 is TGTGCCACCAGTGACCCCCCGGGACAGGGCACAGATACGCAGTATTTT.

CDR3 nucleotides: TGTGCCAGCTCACCAACGTCGTCCGGAGGGGCGATAGAAAAACTGTTTTTT. This sequence encodes CASSPTSSGGAIEKLFF. The chain carries TRBV18 and TRBJ1-4, with D tentatively TRBD1 (5 bases). CDR1 KGHSH and CDR2 LQKENI come from the germline V gene. Trimming removed 2 bases at V and 8 bases at J, with 21 bases between. This CDR3 is built from 17 residues.

This chain links TRBV10-1 with TRBJ2-7, with TRBD1 matching 7 bases. The V gene end was trimmed by 0 bases and the J gene end by 7 bases; junction bases not matched to a gene: 0. Germline assignment: CDR1 WNHNN and CDR2 SYGVQD (reference sequence). The CDR3 is 12 residues long. In DNA, the CDR3 is TGCGCCAGCAGTGAGTCGACAGGGGAGCAGTACTTC. It yields the protein CASSESTGEQYF.

This clone was found a few times. This chain links TRBV7-9 with TRBJ2-1, with 10 nucleotides matching TRBD2. J was trimmed by 1 base and V by 5 bases; bases with no gene match: 8. Germline V gives CDR1 SEHNR, CDR2 FQNEAQ (reference sequence). The CDR3 runs to 17 residues. The CDR3 spells CASSETGTSVSYNEQFF. In DNA, the CDR3 is TGTGCCAGCAGCGAAACCGGGACTAGCGTTTCCTACAATGAGCAGTTCTTC.

This rearrangement joins TRBV7-2 to TRBJ2-2, with TRBD2 matching 8 bases. Germline CDR1 is SGHTA and CDR2 is FQGNSA. The CDR3 extends over 16 amino acids. The junction had 4 bases not matched to a gene; V was cut back by 1 base and J by 3 bases. The CDR3 protein is CASSLVAGGYTGELFF. For the CDR3, the DNA is TGTGCCAGCAGCTTAGTGGCGGGGGGATACACCGGGGAGCTGTTTTTT.

V usage is TRBV13 and J usage is TRBJ2-3; D possibly corresponds to TRBD2 (5 bases). The CDR3 sequence is 16 residues long. Germline CDR1 reads PRHDT; CDR2 reads FYEKMQ (reference sequence). V was cut by 3 bases and J by 3 bases, with 16 bases left in between. The CDR3 nucleotides read TGTGCCAGCAGCTTCCCCCCGGGAAGAAGGACAGATACGCAGTATTTT. This encodes CASSFPPGRRTDTQYF.